The clone carrying this T cell receptor (beta chain) was counted a few times. Its specificity is not known. Germline CDR1 SGHAT, CDR2 FQNNGV. The V end lost 3 bases, the J end lost 4 bases, and 15 bases lay between the germline ends. The CDR3 runs 16 residues. MiXCR, applied by TCRdb to the reads, yields one record per CDR3 protein. The data contain hundreds of thousands of distinct CDR3 sequences, 42% of them seen just once; the ten biggest clones take up 35% to 50%. The data were taken from a study of T cell repertoires in cytomegalovirus infection. Study-wide context: Well-studied HLA-B-restricted CMV epitopes were used in the study alongside recently identified HLA-C-restricted ones. CMV infection and matching HLA type were both indicated by public TCR beta signatures.

Study results and caveats: CMV-specific HLA-C-restricted TCR beta clonotypes dominated the ex vivo response. Carriers of CMV plus the relevant HLA were identified by cumulative public TCR beta family frequency.

The TCR comes from a human donor in good health (CMV status not recorded). Some clones in this sample may be carry-over from other donors' samples. The chain is built from TRBV11-2 and TRBJ2-2, with D perhaps assigned TRBD1 or TRBD2 (5 bases each). Source: cultured PBMCs, taken from culture after CMV antigen stimulation. CDR3 bases: TGTGCCAGCAGCTTGACCGGGACCAGGTTCACCGGGGAGCTGTTTTTT. Amino acids: CASSLTGTRFTGELFF.